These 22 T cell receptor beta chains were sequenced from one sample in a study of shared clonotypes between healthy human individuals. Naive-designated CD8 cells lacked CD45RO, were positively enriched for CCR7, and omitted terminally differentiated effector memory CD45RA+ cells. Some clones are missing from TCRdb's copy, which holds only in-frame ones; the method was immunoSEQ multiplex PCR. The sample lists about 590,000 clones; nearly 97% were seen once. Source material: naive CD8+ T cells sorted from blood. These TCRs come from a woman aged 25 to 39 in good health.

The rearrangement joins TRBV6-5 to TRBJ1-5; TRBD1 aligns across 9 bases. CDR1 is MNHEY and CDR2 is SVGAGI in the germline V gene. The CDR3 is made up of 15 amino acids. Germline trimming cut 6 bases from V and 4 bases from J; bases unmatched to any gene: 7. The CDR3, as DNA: TGTGCCAGCAGGACCGGGACAGGGAGGAATCAGCCCCAGCATTTT. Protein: CASRTGTGRNQPQHF.

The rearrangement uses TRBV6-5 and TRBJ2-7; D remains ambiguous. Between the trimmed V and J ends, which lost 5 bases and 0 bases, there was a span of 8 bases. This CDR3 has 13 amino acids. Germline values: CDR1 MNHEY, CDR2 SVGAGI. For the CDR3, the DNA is TGTGCCAGCAGTCCAACTACCTCCTACGAGCAGTACTTC. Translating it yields CASSPTTSYEQYF.

The CDR3 DNA reads TGTGCCAGCAGCTTAGCGCGGGGGAGCCCCACAGATACGCAGTATTTT. Its translation: CASSLARGSPTDTQYF. V usage is TRBV7-9 and J usage is TRBJ2-3, with 7 bases matching TRBD2. The CDR3 loop spans 16 amino acids. Trimming took 0 bases from V and 2 from J; bases not matched to a gene: 5. CDR1 SEHNR and CDR2 FQNEAQ come from the germline V gene (reference sequence).

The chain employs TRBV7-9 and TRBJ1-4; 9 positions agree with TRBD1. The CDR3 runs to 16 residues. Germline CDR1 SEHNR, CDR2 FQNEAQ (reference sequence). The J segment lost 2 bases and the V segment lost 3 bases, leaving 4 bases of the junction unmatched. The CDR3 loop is CASSLGQGVTNEKLFF. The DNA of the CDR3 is TGTGCCAGCAGCTTGGGACAGGGAGTGACTAATGAAAAACTGTTTTTT.

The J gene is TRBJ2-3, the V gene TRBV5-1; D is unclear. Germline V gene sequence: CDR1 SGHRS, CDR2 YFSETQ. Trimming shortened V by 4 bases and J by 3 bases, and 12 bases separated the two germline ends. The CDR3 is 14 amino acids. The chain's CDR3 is CASSLGSTTDTQYF. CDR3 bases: TGCGCCAGCAGCCTGGGTTCGACAACAGATACGCAGTATTTT.

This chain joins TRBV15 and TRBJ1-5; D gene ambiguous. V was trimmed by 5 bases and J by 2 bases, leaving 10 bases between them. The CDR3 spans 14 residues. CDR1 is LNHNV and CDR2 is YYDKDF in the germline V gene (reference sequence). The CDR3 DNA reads TGTGCCACCAGCCCGGTGGTAGGCAATCAGCCCCAGCATTTT. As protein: CATSPVVGNQPQHF.

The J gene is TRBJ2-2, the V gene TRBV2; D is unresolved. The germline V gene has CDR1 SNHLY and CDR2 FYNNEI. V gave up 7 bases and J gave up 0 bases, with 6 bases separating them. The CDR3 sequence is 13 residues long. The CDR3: CASIPPNTGELFF. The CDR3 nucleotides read TGTGCCAGCATCCCTCCGAACACCGGGGAGCTGTTTTTT.

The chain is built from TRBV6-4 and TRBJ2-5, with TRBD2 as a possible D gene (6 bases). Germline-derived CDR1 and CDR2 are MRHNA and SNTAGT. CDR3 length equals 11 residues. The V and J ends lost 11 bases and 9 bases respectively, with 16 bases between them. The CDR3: CALVGRRAQYF. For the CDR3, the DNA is TGTGCCCTGGTCGGCCGGAGGGCCCAGTACTTC.

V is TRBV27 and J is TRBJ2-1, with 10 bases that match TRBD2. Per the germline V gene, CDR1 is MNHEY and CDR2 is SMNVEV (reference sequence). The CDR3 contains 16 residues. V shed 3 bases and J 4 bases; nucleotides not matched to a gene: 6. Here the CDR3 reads CASSLSAGGLYNEQFF. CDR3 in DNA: TGTGCCAGCAGTTTGTCAGCGGGAGGGTTGTACAATGAGCAGTTCTTC.

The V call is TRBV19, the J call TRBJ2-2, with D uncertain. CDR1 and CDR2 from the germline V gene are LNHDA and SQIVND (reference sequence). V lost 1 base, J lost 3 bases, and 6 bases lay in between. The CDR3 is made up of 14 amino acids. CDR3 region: CASSIAAYTGELFF. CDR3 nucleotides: TGTGCCAGTAGTATAGCGGCGTACACCGGGGAGCTGTTTTTT.

The CDR3 region has the DNA TGTGCCAGTAGTATAAGGGGCCAAGAGACCCAGTACTTC. This codes for CASSIRGQETQYF. This chain links TRBV19 with TRBJ2-5; D is perhaps TRBD1 (5 bases). CDR3 length: 13 amino acids. Trimming left V 2 bases short and J 1 base short, with 5 bases between. CDR1 is LNHDA, CDR2 SQIVND, per germline (reference sequence).

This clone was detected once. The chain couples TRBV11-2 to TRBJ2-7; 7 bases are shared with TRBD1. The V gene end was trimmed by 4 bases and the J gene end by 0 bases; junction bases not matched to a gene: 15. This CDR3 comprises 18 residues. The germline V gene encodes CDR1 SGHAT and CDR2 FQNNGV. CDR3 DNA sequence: TGTGCCAGCAGCTCGACGTTTCCGAAACAGGGGAGCTCCTACGAGCAGTACTTC. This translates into CASSSTFPKQGSSYEQYF.

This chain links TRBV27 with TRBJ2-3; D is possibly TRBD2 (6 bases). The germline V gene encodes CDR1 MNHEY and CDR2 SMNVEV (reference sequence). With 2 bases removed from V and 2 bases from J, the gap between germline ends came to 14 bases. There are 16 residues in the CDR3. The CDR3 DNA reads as TGTGCCAGCAGTTTAACCGGGAGCCCCCACACAGATACGCAGTATTTT. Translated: CASSLTGSPHTDTQYF.

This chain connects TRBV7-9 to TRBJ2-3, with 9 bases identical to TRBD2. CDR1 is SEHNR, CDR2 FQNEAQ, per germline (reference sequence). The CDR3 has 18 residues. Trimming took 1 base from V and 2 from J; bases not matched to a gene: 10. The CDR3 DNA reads TGTGCCAGCAGCTTAGGCCTATCGACTAGCGGCTACACAGATACGCAGTATTTT. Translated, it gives CASSLGLSTSGYTDTQYF.

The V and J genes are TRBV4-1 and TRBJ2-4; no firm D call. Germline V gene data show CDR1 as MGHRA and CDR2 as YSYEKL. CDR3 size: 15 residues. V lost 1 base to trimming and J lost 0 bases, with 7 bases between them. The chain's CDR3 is CASSQGLLAKNIQYF. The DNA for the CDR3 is TGCGCCAGCAGCCAAGGACTTCTAGCCAAAAACATTCAGTACTTC.

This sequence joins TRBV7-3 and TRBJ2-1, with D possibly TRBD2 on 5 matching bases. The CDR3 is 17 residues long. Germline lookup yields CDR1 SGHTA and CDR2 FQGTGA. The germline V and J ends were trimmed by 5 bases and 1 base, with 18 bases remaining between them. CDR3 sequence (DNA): TGTGCCAGCAGCCACCTAGCAGGACTGGGATCCTACAATGAGCAGTTCTTC. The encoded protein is CASSHLAGLGSYNEQFF. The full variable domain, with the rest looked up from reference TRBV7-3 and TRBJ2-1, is GAGVSQTPSNKVTEKGKYVELRCDPISGHTALYWYRQSLGQGPEFLIYFQGTGAADDSGLPNDRFFAVRPEGSVSTLKIQRTERGDSAVYLCASSHLAGLGSYNEQFFGPGTRLTVL.

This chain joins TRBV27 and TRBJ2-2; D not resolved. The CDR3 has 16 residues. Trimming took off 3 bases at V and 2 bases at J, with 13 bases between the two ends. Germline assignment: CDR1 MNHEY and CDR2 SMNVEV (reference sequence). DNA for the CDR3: TGTGCCAGCAGTTTTTTCTCAGGTTTTAACACCGGGGAGCTGTTTTTT. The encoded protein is CASSFFSGFNTGELFF.

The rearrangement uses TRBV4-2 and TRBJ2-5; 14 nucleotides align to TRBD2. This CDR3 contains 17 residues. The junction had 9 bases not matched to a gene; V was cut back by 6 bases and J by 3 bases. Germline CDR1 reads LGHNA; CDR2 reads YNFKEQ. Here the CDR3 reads CASSHGTSGSEEETQYF. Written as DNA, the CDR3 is TGTGCCAGCAGTCACGGGACTAGCGGGAGTGAGGAAGAGACCCAGTACTTC.

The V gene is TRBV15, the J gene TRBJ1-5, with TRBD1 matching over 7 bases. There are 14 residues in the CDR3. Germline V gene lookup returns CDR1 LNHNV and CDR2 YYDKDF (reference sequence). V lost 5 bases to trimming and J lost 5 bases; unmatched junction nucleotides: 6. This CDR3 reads CATSARDSYQPQHF. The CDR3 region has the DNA TGTGCCACCAGCGCCCGGGACAGTTATCAGCCCCAGCATTTT.

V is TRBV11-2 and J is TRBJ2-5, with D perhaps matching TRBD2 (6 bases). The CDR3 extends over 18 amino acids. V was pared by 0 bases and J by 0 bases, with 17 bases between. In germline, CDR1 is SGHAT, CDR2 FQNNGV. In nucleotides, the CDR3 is TGTGCCAGCAGCTTAGATATGGGAAGATCGGGGGACCAAGAGACCCAGTACTTC. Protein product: CASSLDMGRSGDQETQYF.

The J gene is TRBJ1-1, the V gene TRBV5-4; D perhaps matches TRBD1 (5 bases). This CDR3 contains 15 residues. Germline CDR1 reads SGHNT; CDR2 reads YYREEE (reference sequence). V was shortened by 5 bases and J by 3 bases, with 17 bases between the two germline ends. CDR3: CASSRQGLEHTEAFF. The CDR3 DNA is TGTGCCAGCAGTCGGCAGGGTTTGGAGCACACTGAAGCTTTCTTT.

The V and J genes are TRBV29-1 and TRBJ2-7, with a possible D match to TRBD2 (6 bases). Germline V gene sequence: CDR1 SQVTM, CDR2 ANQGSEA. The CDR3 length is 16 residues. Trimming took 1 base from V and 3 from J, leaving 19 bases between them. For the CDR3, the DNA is TGCAGCGTTGAAGTACCGGGACTCCCTGGCAGCTACGAGCAGTACTTC. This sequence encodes CSVEVPGLPGSYEQYF.